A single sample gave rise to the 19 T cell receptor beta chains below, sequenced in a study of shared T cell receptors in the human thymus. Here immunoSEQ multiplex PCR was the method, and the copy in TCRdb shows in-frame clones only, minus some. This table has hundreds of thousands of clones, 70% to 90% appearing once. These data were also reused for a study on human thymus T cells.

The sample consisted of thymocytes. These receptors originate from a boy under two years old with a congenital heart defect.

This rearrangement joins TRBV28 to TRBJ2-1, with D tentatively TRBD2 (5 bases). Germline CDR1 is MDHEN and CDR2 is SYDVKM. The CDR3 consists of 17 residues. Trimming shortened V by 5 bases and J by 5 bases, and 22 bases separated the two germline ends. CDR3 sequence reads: CASSPPPDARVHNEQFF. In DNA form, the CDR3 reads TGTGCCAGCAGTCCCCCCCCGGACGCGCGGGTCCACAATGAGCAGTTCTTC. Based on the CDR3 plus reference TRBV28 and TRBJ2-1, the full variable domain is DVKVTQSSRYLVKRTGEKVFLECVQDMDHENMFWYRQDPGLGLRLIYFSYDVKMKEKGDIPEGYSVSREKKERFSLILESASTNQTSMYLCASSPPPDARVHNEQFFGPGTRLTVL.

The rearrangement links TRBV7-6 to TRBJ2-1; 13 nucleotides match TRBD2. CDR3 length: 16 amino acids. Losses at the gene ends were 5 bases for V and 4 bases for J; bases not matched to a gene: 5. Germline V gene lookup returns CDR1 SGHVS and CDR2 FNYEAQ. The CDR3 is CASSPELAGGYNEQFF. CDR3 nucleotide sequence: TGTGCCAGCAGCCCAGAACTAGCGGGAGGGTACAATGAGCAGTTCTTC.

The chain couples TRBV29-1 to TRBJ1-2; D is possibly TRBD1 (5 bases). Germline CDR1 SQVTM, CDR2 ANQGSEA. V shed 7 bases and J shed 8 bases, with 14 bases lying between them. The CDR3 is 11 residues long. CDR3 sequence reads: CSDWQGGGYTF. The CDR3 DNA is TGCAGCGATTGGCAGGGTGGCGGCTACACCTTC.

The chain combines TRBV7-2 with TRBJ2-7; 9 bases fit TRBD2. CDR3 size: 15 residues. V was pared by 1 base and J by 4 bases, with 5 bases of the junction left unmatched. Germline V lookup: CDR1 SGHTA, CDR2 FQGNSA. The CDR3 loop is CASSLGRLAAYEQYF. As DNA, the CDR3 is TGTGCCAGCAGCTTAGGGAGACTAGCGGCGTACGAGCAGTACTTC.

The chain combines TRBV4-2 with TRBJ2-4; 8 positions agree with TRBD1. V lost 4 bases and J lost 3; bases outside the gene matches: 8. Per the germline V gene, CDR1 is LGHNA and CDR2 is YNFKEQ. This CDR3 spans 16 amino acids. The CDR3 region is CASSPGQGSNKNIQYF. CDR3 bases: TGTGCCAGCAGCCCTGGACAGGGCTCGAACAAAAACATTCAGTACTTC.

The CDR3 is CAAEGDYGYTF. The CDR3 bases are TGTGCCGCCGAGGGGGACTATGGCTACACCTTC. The chain recombines TRBV6-1 with TRBJ1-2; possibly TRBD1 for D (6 bases). This CDR3 has 11 amino acids. Deletions cut 11 bases from V and 3 bases from J, with 10 bases between. CDR1 MNHNS and CDR2 SASEGT come from the germline V gene.

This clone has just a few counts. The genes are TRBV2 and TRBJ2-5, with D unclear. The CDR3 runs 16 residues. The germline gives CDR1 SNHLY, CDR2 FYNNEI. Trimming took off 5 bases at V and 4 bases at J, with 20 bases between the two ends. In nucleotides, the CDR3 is TGTGCCAGCAGTCGTTCAGCTGGAGCCCAAGGAGAGACCCAGTACTTC. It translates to CASSRSAGAQGETQYF.

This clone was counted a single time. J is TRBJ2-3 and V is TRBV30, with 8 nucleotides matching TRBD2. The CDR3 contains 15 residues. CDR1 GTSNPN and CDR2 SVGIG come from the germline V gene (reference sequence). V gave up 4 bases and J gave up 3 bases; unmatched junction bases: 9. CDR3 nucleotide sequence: TGTGCCTGGATAGGGGGGGCTAGCGGGACAGATACGCAGTATTTT. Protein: CAWIGGASGTDTQYF.

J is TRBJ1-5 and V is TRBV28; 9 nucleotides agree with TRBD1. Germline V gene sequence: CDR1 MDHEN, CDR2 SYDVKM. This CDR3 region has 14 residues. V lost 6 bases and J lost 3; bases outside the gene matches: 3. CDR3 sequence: CASRQGAINQPQHF. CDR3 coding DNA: TGTGCCAGCAGACAGGGGGCCATCAATCAGCCCCAGCATTTT.

The CDR3 DNA sequence: TGTGCCAGCAGCTTTAGGACTAGTAAGCACACAGATACGCAGTATTTT. Amino acid sequence: CASSFRTSKHTDTQYF. This chain joins TRBV5-6 and TRBJ2-3, with 7 bases that match TRBD2. The trim removed 2 bases at V and 2 bases at J, leaving 8 bases unmatched. The V gene's germline CDR1 is SGHDT and CDR2 YYEEEE. The CDR3 is made up of 16 amino acids.

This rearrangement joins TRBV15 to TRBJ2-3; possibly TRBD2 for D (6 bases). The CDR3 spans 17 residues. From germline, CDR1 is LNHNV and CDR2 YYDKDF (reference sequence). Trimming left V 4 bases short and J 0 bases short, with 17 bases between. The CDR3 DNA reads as TGTGCCACCAGCACTGACCTCTGGCGGGAAAGCACAGATACGCAGTATTTT. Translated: CATSTDLWRESTDTQYF.

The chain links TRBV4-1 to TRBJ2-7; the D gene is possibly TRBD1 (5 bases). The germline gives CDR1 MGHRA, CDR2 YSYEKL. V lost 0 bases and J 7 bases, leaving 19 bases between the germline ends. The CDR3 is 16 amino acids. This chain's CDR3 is CASSQESKARAREQYF. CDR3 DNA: TGCGCCAGCAGCCAAGAGTCTAAAGCCAGGGCGAGGGAGCAGTACTTC.

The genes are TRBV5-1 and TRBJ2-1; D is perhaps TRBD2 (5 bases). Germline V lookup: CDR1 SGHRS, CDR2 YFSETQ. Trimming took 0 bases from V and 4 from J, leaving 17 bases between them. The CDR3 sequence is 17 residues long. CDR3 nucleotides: TGCGCCAGCAGCTTGGCCGGACTTCCAACCCTTTACAATGAGCAGTTCTTC. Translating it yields CASSLAGLPTLYNEQFF.

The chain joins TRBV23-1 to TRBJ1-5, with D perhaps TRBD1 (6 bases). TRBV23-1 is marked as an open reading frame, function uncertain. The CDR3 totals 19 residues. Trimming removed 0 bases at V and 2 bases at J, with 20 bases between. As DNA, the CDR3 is TGCGCCAGCAGTCAATCGGGGGGCCCGGACAGCGGGGGCAATCAGCCCCAGCATTTT. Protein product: CASSQSGGPDSGGNQPQHF.

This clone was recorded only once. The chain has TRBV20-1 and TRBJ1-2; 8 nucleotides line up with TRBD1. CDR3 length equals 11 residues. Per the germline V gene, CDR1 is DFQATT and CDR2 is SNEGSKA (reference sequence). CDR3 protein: CRGTGQGGYTF. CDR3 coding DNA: TGCAGGGGGACAGGCCAAGGGGGCTACACCTTC.

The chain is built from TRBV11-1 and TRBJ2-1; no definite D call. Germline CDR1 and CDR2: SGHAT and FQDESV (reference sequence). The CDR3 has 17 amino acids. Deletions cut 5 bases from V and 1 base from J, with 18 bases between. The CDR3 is CASSLDPPHSSYNEQFF. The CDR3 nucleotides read TGTGCCAGCAGCCTAGACCCACCCCATAGTTCCTACAATGAGCAGTTCTTC. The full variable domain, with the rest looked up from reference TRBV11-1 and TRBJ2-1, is EAEVAQSPRYKITEKSQAVAFWCDPISGHATLYWYRQILGQGPELLVQFQDESVVDDSQLPKDRFSAERLKGVDSTLKIQPAELGDSAMYLCASSLDPPHSSYNEQFFGPGTRLTVL.

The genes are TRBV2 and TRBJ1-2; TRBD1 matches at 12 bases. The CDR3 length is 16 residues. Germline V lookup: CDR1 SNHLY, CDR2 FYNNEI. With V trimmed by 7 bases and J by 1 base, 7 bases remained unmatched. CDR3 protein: CASNGTGGAFNYGYTF. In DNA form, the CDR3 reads TGTGCCAGCAACGGGACAGGGGGCGCCTTTAACTATGGCTACACCTTC.

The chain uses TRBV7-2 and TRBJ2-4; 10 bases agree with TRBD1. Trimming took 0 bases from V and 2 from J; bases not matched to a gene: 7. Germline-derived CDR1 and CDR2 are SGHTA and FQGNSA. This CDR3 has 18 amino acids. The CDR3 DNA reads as TGTGCCAGCAGCTTAGCGGGGGGACAGGGGACGACCAAAAACATTCAGTACTTC. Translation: CASSLAGGQGTTKNIQYF. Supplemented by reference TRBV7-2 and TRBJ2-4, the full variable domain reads GAGVSQSPSNKVTEKGKDVELRCDPISGHTALYWYRQSLGQGLEFLIYFQGNSAPDKSGLPSDRFSAERTGGSVSTLTIQRTQQEDSAVYLCASSLAGGQGTTKNIQYFGAGTRLSVL.

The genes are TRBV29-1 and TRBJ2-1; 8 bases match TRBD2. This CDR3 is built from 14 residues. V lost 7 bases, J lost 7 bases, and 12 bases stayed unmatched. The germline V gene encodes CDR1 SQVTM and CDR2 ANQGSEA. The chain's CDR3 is CSAWLQRERNEQFF. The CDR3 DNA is TGCAGCGCCTGGCTACAGCGGGAGAGGAATGAGCAGTTCTTC.